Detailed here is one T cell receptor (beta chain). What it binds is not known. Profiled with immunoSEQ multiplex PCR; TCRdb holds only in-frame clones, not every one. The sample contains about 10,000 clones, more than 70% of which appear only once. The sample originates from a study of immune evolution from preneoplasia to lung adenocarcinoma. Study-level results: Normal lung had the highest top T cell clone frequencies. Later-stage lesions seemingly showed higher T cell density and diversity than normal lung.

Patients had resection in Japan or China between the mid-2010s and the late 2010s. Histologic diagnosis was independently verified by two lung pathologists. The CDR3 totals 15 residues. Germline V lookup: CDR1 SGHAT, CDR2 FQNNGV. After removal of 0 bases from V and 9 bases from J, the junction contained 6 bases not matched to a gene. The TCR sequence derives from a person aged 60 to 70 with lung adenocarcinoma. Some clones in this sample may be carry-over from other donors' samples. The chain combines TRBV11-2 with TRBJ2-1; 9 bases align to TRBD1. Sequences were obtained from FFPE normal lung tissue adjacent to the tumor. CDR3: CASSLEQGALIEQFF. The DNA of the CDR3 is TGTGCCAGCAGCTTAGAACAGGGGGCGTTGATTGAGCAGTTCTTC.